The next 27 T cell receptor beta chains were all read from a single sample in a study of cytomegalovirus exposure and HLA in healthy donors. PCR employed 60 Vbeta and 13 Jbeta primers. Measured with immunoSEQ multiplex PCR; TCRdb has only the in-frame clones, and not every one. The data contain fewer than 110,000 clones, approximately 76% of them seen just once; the ten biggest clones take up around 2.1%. The material sequenced was PBMCs. The receptors here all came from a man between 18 and 35 years old in good health and CMV-seronegative.

This clone was detected once. The chain joins TRBV29-1 to TRBJ2-4; 7 nucleotides agree with TRBD1. V lost 4 bases, J lost 8 bases, and 5 bases stayed unmatched. The CDR3 has 12 residues. The V gene's germline CDR1 is SQVTM and CDR2 ANQGSEA. CDR3 in DNA: TGCAGCGTTGTGGCAGGGACAGACATTCAGTACTTC. Translating gives CSVVAGTDIQYF.

The J gene is TRBJ1-1, the V gene TRBV28; tentatively, D is TRBD1 (5 bases). CDR3 size: 12 residues. V lost 1 base and J lost 10, with 10 bases in between. Germline V gives CDR1 MDHEN, CDR2 SYDVKM. The CDR3 DNA is TGTGCCAGCAGTTTATCAGGGCGCGGAGCTTTCTTT. It specifies CASSLSGRGAFF.

The J gene is TRBJ1-3, the V gene TRBV11-3; no reliable D call. CDR1 SGHNT and CDR2 YENEEA come from the germline V gene. The V end lost 4 bases, the J end lost 2 bases, and 6 bases lay between the germline ends. This CDR3 spans 13 amino acids. As DNA, the CDR3 is TGTGCCAGCAGCTCGGTTCCTGGAAACACCATATATTTT. Translation: CASSSVPGNTIYF.

This chain connects TRBV6-1 to TRBJ1-5, with D perhaps matching TRBD1 (5 bases). The germline V and J ends were trimmed by 2 bases and 5 bases, with 16 bases remaining between them. The CDR3 has 16 residues. The V gene's germline CDR1 is MNHNS and CDR2 SASEGT. This chain's CDR3 is CASSENPPGVHQPQHF. The DNA for the CDR3 is TGTGCCAGCAGTGAAAACCCCCCGGGGGTACATCAGCCCCAGCATTTT.

The chain joins TRBV7-3 to TRBJ2-7; D may be TRBD2 (6 bases). V was shortened by 6 bases and J by 3 bases, with 18 bases between the two germline ends. CDR1 and CDR2 (germline): SGHTA, FQGTGA. The CDR3 consists of 15 residues. The CDR3 loop is CASRLGGLERYEQYF. For the CDR3, the DNA is TGTGCCAGCAGATTGGGGGGTCTTGAGCGCTACGAGCAGTACTTC.

The CDR3 protein is CASSLEGGVGPQHF. DNA for the CDR3: TGTGCCAGCAGCTTAGAAGGGGGCGTGGGGCCCCAGCATTTT. J is TRBJ1-5 and V is TRBV7-9, with 7 bases that match TRBD1. CDR3 size: 14 residues. Germline V CDR1 and CDR2: SEHNR, FQNEAQ (reference sequence). V shed 1 base and J 9 bases; nucleotides not matched to a gene: 6.

V gene TRBV6-4 combines with J gene TRBJ1-1, with TRBD1 as a possible D gene (5 bases). The CDR3 runs to 13 residues. Germline CDR1 MRHNA, CDR2 SNTAGT. The V end was cut by 2 bases, the J end by 1 base, with 5 bases between. CDR3 protein: CASSDRGNTEAFF. The CDR3 DNA is TGTGCCAGCAGTGACAGGGGGAACACTGAAGCTTTCTTT.

Details on this clone: One end of the junction does not line up with germline, which may come from a read error. This chain links TRBV6-6 with TRBJ1-1; the D gene is possibly TRBD1 (5 bases). Germline CDR1 reads MNHNY; CDR2 reads SVGAGI (reference sequence). CDR3 length: 11 residues. The CDR3 spells CASSYSGTQSF. Here the CDR3 DNA reads TGTGCCAGCAGTTACTCCGGGACTCAGTCCTTT.

This clone was picked up a small number of times. The rearrangement uses TRBV2 and TRBJ1-1; 7 bases are a match to TRBD1. V gave up 5 bases and J gave up 5 bases; unmatched junction bases: 8. CDR3 length equals 14 residues. Germline V gene sequence: CDR1 SNHLY, CDR2 FYNNEI. CDR3 in amino acids: CASSLGDRVTEAFF. CDR3 sequence (DNA): TGTGCCAGCAGTCTCGGGGACAGAGTTACTGAAGCTTTCTTT.

The J gene is TRBJ2-2, the V gene TRBV7-7; D is possibly TRBD1 (6 bases). The CDR3 consists of 16 residues. Trimming removed 2 bases at V and 7 bases at J, with 17 bases between. Germline CDR1 SSHAT, CDR2 FNYEAQ (reference sequence). Written as DNA, the CDR3 is TGTGCCAGCAGCTTACTGGCAGGGGTGGATGGCGGGGAGCTGTTTTTT. The encoded protein is CASSLLAGVDGGELFF.

This clone has at least ten counts. The genes are TRBV5-1 and TRBJ1-1; 9 bases are a match to TRBD1. Germline V gives CDR1 SGHRS, CDR2 YFSETQ. Unmatched junction bases numbered 7, after V lost 4 bases and J lost 0 bases. The CDR3 runs 16 residues. CDR3 in DNA: TGCGCCAGCAGCGTGGACAGGGGTATCATGAACACTGAAGCTTTCTTT. This codes for CASSVDRGIMNTEAFF.

Regarding this clone: Its ends do not fully match the called genes, so a read error is possible. The rearrangement links TRBV7-8 to TRBJ1-2; D is uncertain. The CDR3 loop spans 14 amino acids. Germline V CDR1 and CDR2: SGHVS, FQNEAQ. This CDR3 is CASTLNWGGDGYPF. The CDR3, as DNA: TGTGCCAGCACGCTCAATTGGGGAGGTGATGGCTACCCCTTC.

This clone was picked up a small number of times. The chain uses TRBV5-1 and TRBJ2-7; D is perhaps TRBD1 (5 bases). Germline V lookup: CDR1 SGHRS, CDR2 YFSETQ. Deletions cut 2 bases from V and 6 bases from J, with 9 bases between. The CDR3 totals 12 residues. The CDR3: CASSFDSREQYF. CDR3 DNA sequence: TGCGCCAGCAGCTTCGACAGTCGCGAGCAGTACTTC.

The chain combines TRBV6-5 with TRBJ2-5, with TRBD1 as a possible D gene (5 bases). TRBJ2-7 matches the DNA end more closely, so the J call is doubtful. CDR3 length: 11 residues. Germline V gene data show CDR1 as MNHEY and CDR2 as SVGAGI. DNA of the CDR3: TGTGCCAGCAGGGACAACTACGAGCAGTACTTC. Its translation is CASRDNYEQYF.

The chain recombines TRBV9 with TRBJ2-1; TRBD2 agrees at 14 bases. The V and J ends lost 3 bases and 5 bases, in that order; junction bases with no gene match: 7. The CDR3 is 17 residues long. Germline values: CDR1 SGDLS, CDR2 YYNGEE. The CDR3 DNA is TGTGCCAGCAGCGAGAGACTAGCGGGGGGGCTGAACAATGAGCAGTTCTTC. Its translation: CASSERLAGGLNNEQFF.

V and J are TRBV5-1 and TRBJ2-3; the D is unclear. This CDR3 contains 12 residues. V shed 4 bases and J shed 4 bases, with 7 bases lying between them. CDR1 and CDR2 from the germline V gene are SGHRS and YFSETQ. CDR3 region: CASSLLSDTQYF. CDR3 coding DNA: TGCGCCAGCAGCCTCCTCTCAGATACGCAGTATTTT.

This clone was recorded once. The chain has TRBV4-2 and TRBJ2-1; TRBD2 might be the D (5 bases). V was shortened by 0 bases and J by 6 bases, with 18 bases between the two germline ends. This CDR3 is 17 amino acids long. Germline V gene data show CDR1 as LGHNA and CDR2 as YNFKEQ. In nucleotides, the CDR3 is TGTGCCAGCAGCCAAGATGGTCTAGCCGAACTTGGCAATGAGCAGTTCTTC. Encoded protein: CASSQDGLAELGNEQFF.

This sequence joins TRBV5-1 and TRBJ1-2, with 8 bases aligning to TRBD1. V lost 4 bases to trimming and J lost 9 bases; unmatched junction nucleotides: 8. The CDR3 contains 13 residues. CDR1 SGHRS and CDR2 YFSETQ come from the germline V gene. CDR3 sequence (DNA): TGCGCCAGCAGCGAGACGACAGGGGTCCGCTACACCTTC. Amino acids: CASSETTGVRYTF.

V and J are TRBV4-2 and TRBJ2-5; perhaps TRBD2 as D (5 bases). The germline V gene has CDR1 LGHNA and CDR2 YNFKEQ. V was clipped by 0 bases and J by 4 bases, with 12 bases between them. This CDR3 is 15 amino acids long. In DNA form, the CDR3 reads TGTGCCAGCAGCCAAGACGCGCTAGCCGGAGAGACCCAGTACTTC. Amino acids: CASSQDALAGETQYF.

The gene calls are TRBV30 and TRBJ1-4; a possible D gene is TRBD1 (5 bases). This CDR3 is built from 13 residues. Trimming took 4 bases from V and 8 from J, leaving 14 bases between them. Germline lookup yields CDR1 GTSNPN and CDR2 SVGIG (reference sequence). CDR3 in DNA: TGTGCCTGGACCGCGCGGGGGGACGAAAAACTGTTTTTT. Translated: CAWTARGDEKLFF.

This sequence joins TRBV7-3 and TRBJ2-3; TRBD2 is a possible D gene (6 bases). CDR1 is SGHTA, CDR2 FQGTGA, per germline. The ends were cut back, 5 bases at V and 1 base at J, with 13 bases in the middle. CDR3 length: 15 residues. CDR3 amino acids: CASSRSGLGTDTQYF. As DNA, the CDR3 is TGTGCCAGCAGCCGATCGGGACTGGGCACAGATACGCAGTATTTT.

The chain links TRBV7-3 to TRBJ2-3; 9 bases agree with TRBD2. Germline trimming cut 2 bases from V and 5 bases from J; bases unmatched to any gene: 8. Germline CDR1 and CDR2: SGHTA and FQGTGA. The CDR3 loop spans 16 amino acids. The CDR3 region is CASSLLRGGRQDTQYF. In DNA form, the CDR3 reads TGTGCCAGCAGCTTATTGCGGGGGGGCCGCCAAGATACGCAGTATTTT.

The chain recombines TRBV25-1 with TRBJ1-5, with D possibly TRBD1 on 6 matching bases. V was cut by 6 bases and J by 5 bases, with 8 bases left in between. Germline values: CDR1 MGHDK, CDR2 SYGVNS. The length of the CDR3 is 12 residues. The DNA of the CDR3 is TGTGCCAGCAGCCACAGGGATCAGCCCCAGCATTTT. Its translation: CASSHRDQPQHF.

The chain is built from TRBV5-6 and TRBJ1-5; the match to TRBD1 covers 8 bases. Germline V gives CDR1 SGHDT, CDR2 YYEEEE. CDR3 length: 14 residues. J gave up 6 bases and V 2 bases, and 4 bases lay outside the gene matches. In DNA, the CDR3 is TGTGCCAGCAGCTTCGGACAGGGTGGTCAGCCCCAGCATTTT. Its protein product is CASSFGQGGQPQHF.

The chain couples TRBV29-1 to TRBJ2-7; 12 nucleotides align to TRBD1. Per the germline V gene, CDR1 is SQVTM and CDR2 is ANQGSEA. V lost 6 bases to trimming and J lost 6 bases; unmatched junction nucleotides: 6. The CDR3 contains 13 residues. The chain's CDR3 is CSVPGQGAAEQYF. For the CDR3, the DNA is TGCAGCGTCCCGGGACAGGGGGCGGCCGAGCAGTACTTC.

This chain joins TRBV28 and TRBJ2-5; 15 bases fit TRBD2. Trimming at V came to 4 bases and at J to 4 bases, leaving 7 bases not matched to a gene. Germline CDR1 is MDHEN and CDR2 is SYDVKM. This CDR3 has 17 residues. CDR3: CASSWAGGLAGGETQYF. The CDR3 DNA follows: TGTGCCAGCAGTTGGGCGGGGGGACTAGCGGGGGGAGAGACCCAGTACTTC. The full variable domain, completed using reference TRBV28 and TRBJ2-5, is DVKVTQSSRYLVKRTGEKVFLECVQDMDHENMFWYRQDPGLGLRLIYFSYDVKMKEKGDIPEGYSVSREKKERFSLILESASTNQTSMYLCASSWAGGLAGGETQYFGPGTRLLVL.

The chain combines TRBV27 with TRBJ1-5; TRBD1 agrees at 7 bases. The CDR3 is 13 residues long. The V and J ends lost 5 bases and 9 bases, in that order; junction bases with no gene match: 7. Germline V lookup: CDR1 MNHEY, CDR2 SMNVEV (reference sequence). CDR3 region: CASSTGVGWPQHF. The CDR3 DNA reads as TGTGCCAGCAGTACAGGGGTCGGGTGGCCCCAGCATTTT.